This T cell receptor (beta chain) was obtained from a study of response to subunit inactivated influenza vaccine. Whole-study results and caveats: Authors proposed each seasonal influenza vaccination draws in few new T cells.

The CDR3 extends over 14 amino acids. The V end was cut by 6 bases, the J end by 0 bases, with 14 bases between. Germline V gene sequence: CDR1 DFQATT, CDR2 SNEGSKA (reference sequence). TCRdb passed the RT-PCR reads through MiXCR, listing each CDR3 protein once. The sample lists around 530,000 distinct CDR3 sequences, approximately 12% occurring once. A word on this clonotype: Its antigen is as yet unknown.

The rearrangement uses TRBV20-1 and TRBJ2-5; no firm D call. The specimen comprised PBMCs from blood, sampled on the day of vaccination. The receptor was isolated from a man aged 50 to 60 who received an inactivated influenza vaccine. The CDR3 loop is CSAPNPVNQETQYF. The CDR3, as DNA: TGCAGTGCCCCGAACCCGGTTAACCAAGAGACCCAGTACTTC.